Below are 8 T cell receptor beta chains sequenced from a single sample in a study of spatial heterogeneity in lung cancer (dated by TCRdb to the late 2010s). Library prep was done by 5' RACE. The reads were generated on a NextSeq 500. TCRdb trimmed the raw reads at Q25, called clones with MiXCR and kept productive beta chains. Merged by CDR3 protein, the rows form single entries marked with the most common genes and DNA. This sample is represented by about 14,000 distinct CDR3 sequences; 5.6% of them were singletons. 11% of the sample is in the top ten clones. The time point label on this specimen signifies: sample taken at primary tumor resection. Antigens for these TCRs are unknown. On the study overall, not on this receptor specifically: The tumor nonsynonymous mutation count correlated with the number of expanded intratumoral alpha and beta TCRs.

Sequences were derived from lung tumor tissue, sampled at surgery. Receptors originate from a female donor with early-stage non-small cell lung cancer.

This clonotype is medium-sized (0.01 to 0.1%). This beta chain is a stray sequence in a library constructed for alpha chains; its clone size is not meaningful. The chain carries TRBV7-9 and TRBJ2-2, with 7 bases aligning to TRBD1. Trimming at V came to 5 bases and at J to 1 base, leaving 7 bases not matched to a gene. This CDR3 comprises 16 residues. From germline, CDR1 is SEHNR and CDR2 FQNEAQ (reference sequence). The DNA for the CDR3 is TGTGCCAGCAGCAATATCAGGGGGAAGAACACCGGGGAGCTGTTTTTT. This sequence encodes CASSNIRGKNTGELFF.

This clonotype was counted ten times or more. Since it is a stray read in a library aimed at alpha chains, this beta chain has a size that is not meaningful. J is TRBJ2-7 and V is TRBV20-1; TRBD2 aligns across 13 bases. CDR3 size: 16 residues. Germline V gene data show CDR1 as DFQATT and CDR2 as SNEGSKA (reference sequence). V was pared by 0 bases and J by 3 bases, with 5 bases of the junction left unmatched. The CDR3 region has the DNA TGCAGTGCTAGAGATCCGGGACTAGCGGGAAGCTACGAGCAGTACTTC. Translated, it gives CSARDPGLAGSYEQYF.

This clonotype was seen repeatedly, ten times or more. Because the library targeted alpha chains, this beta chain is an off-target read whose size means little. The chain couples TRBV10-3 to TRBJ1-2; the match to TRBD1 covers 7 bases. Germline V gene lookup returns CDR1 ENHRY and CDR2 SYGVKD. The J segment lost 0 bases and the V segment lost 10 bases, leaving 8 bases of the junction unmatched. CDR3 length: 14 amino acids. DNA for the CDR3: TGTGCCACTTCGTGGCAGGGGGCTAACTATGGCTACACCTTC. Residues: CATSWQGANYGYTF.

For this clonotype: This beta chain represents an off-target read in a library built for alpha chains; its size is of limited meaning. The chain is built from TRBV13 and TRBJ1-2; no clear D. Germline CDR1 reads PRHDT; CDR2 reads FYEKMQ (reference sequence). V was pared by 0 bases and J by 2 bases, with 16 bases between. The CDR3 has 17 amino acids. CDR3 DNA: TGTGCCAGCAGCTTAGGCCTAAAGGGTGACTGGAACTATGGCTACACCTTC. Its protein product is CASSLGLKGDWNYGYTF.

This clonotype has at least ten counts. Because the library targeted alpha chains, this beta chain is an off-target read whose size means little. The V gene is TRBV12-3 or TRBV12-4, the J gene TRBJ1-6; no firm D call. CDR3 length equals 15 residues. The V and J ends lost 5 bases and 0 bases respectively, with 8 bases between them. The CDR3 bases are TGTGCCAGCAGTAGGAGGAGCTCCTATAATTCACCCCTCCACTTT. Translation: CASSRRSSYNSPLHF.

The table lists this clonotype with many counts. This beta chain is an off-target read within a library intended for alpha chains, so its frequency means little. The chain carries TRBV7-2 and TRBJ1-2, with 7 bases matching TRBD1. CDR3 size: 16 residues. Germline V CDR1 and CDR2: SGHTA, FQGNSA. The junction had 10 bases not matched to a gene; V was cut back by 3 bases and J by 3 bases. Here the CDR3 DNA reads TGTGCCAGCAGCTTGCGAAATCCAGGGGGAGACTATGGCTACACCTTC. Translated, it gives CASSLRNPGGDYGYTF.

This clonotype has a count of ten or more. This beta chain is off target for a library built for alpha chains, so its abundance means little. The gene calls are TRBV12-3 or TRBV12-4 and TRBJ2-5; no clear D. The CDR3 has 14 amino acids. The V end was cut by 5 bases, the J end by 2 bases, with 12 bases between. The DNA of the CDR3 is TGTGCCAGCAGTGTAGACTGGGGACAAGAGACCCAGTACTTC. This sequence encodes CASSVDWGQETQYF.

This clonotype has at least ten counts. The library was designed around alpha chains, so this beta chain is a stray read whose abundance carries little weight. This chain connects TRBV15 to TRBJ1-2; D possibly corresponds to TRBD1 (5 bases). Germline assignment: CDR1 LNHNV and CDR2 YYDKDF (reference sequence). Trimming cost V 5 bases and J 4 bases, with 14 bases left between them. This CDR3 contains 14 residues. The CDR3 region is CATSRGASRYGYTF. The CDR3 bases are TGTGCCACCAGCCGAGGGGCCTCTCGCTATGGCTACACCTTC.